Here is one T cell receptor beta chain with its context. No cognate antigen has been identified for it. No base-level quality is on record; no much larger clone is a single base apart. The data originate from a study of sequential checkpoint blockade in melanoma (dated by TCRdb to the late 2010s). A note on the overall study: In a 1:1 randomization, patients received either first-line nivolumab then ipilimumab (arm A) or ipilimumab then nivolumab (arm B). Maintenance nivolumab was given following each of the two trial sequences. The paper as a whole reports these results and caveats: Larger, independent patient cohorts are needed to validate the response-prediction model that combines TCR metrics and mutation burden.

TCRbeta CDR3 regions were immunosequenced from genomic DNA with the immunoSEQ Assay. Before high-throughput sequencing, genomic DNA was amplified using bias-controlled multiplex PCR. Concerning the study's data processing: To quantify the absolute abundance of each unique TCRbeta CDR3 region, the sequences were collapsed and filtered. Clonality, defined as 1 minus Pielou's evenness, was calculated using productive rearrangements only. A previously published method was used to identify clones with significantly greater frequencies in on-treatment samples than in baseline samples. TCRdb holds this immuneACCESS table with in-frame rearrangements only. Some clones are missing; in checked studies, unresolved V genes explain under half, and the rest has no known cause. The DNA was the basis for D and trimming; V, J and clone size are from that table. This sample is represented by fewer than 50,000 clones; roughly 88% of them were singletons. 9.5% to 15% of the sample belongs to the ten largest clones.

Sequences SGDLS (CDR1) and YYNGEE (CDR2) are obtained from the germline V gene. Here V drops 0 bases and J drops 6 bases, and the junction holds 3 bases not matched to any gene. From the cysteine through the phenylalanine, the CDR3 covers 14 amino acids. Only CDR3 DNA is held: 42 bases, read in frame from base 1. The meaning of the sample's treatment or condition label: randomized to nivolumab then ipilimumab (arm A) or the reverse (arm B). No trial patient had received prior DNA-damaging chemotherapy. Live CD3+CD8+ cells negative for CD19 and CD56 were sorted from thawed PBMCs on a FACS Aria II flow cytometer. The samples were obtained from melanoma patients enrolled in CheckMate 064, an open-label, randomized phase II trial testing sequential checkpoint blockade. Peripheral blood mononuclear cells were obtained through leukapheresis, purified using Ficoll-Paque, and frozen in human serum containing roughly 10% DMSO. Purity of sorted blood CD3+CD8+ cells was verified at >98% immediately after sorting, followed by DNA extraction.

The chain was built from TRBV9 and TRBJ2-4, with 7 central nucleotides matching TRBD1. The receptor was derived from a human donor with melanoma. The specimen comprised CD8+ T cells sorted from blood (inferred from file names), sampled from a patient given nivolumab and ipilimumab in sequence. The nucleotides read TGTGCCAGCAGCGTAGAGGCAGGGGGAAACATTCAGTACTTC. Translated, it reads CASSVEAGGNIQYF.